This T cell receptor beta chain comes out of a study of blood T cells in healthy people across ages. Concerning this clonotype: This may come from a read error, since a much larger clone is one base off.

With a J-beta primer mix and a sample-barcoded 5' primer, a second PCR ran 7 to 11 cycles. In TCRdb, the 5' RACE reads were re-called with MiXCR into one record per CDR3 protein. Here the sample spans 800,000 to 950,000 distinct CDR3 sequences, 25% to 35% being singletons. Germline V gene data show CDR1 as MNHEY and CDR2 as SMNVEV (reference sequence). The CDR3 consists of 13 residues. Deletions cut 3 bases from V and 0 bases from J, with 5 bases between. These data also formed part of another study, on T cells of mothers and their children.

The J gene is TRBJ1-2, the V gene TRBV27; D is unclear. The sequence derives from a woman in her thirties or forties in good health. The sequenced material came from blood. CDR3 coding DNA: TGTGCCAGCAGTTTTCTGGCTAACTATGGCTACACCTTC. Its translation is CASSFLANYGYTF.